This T cell receptor beta chain emerged from a study of Tregs in tolerant kidney transplant recipients. Whole-study context: Recipients received nonmyeloablative bone marrow transplants from related graft donors, with transient mixed chimerism.

TCRdb's copy holds only in-frame clones and misses some; the assay was immunoSEQ multiplex PCR. The table includes around 98,000 clones, 93% detected once. The sequence derives from a human donor who received a combined kidney and bone marrow transplant. Sequenced material: CD4+ T cells from blood, taken before the transplant.

CDR3 sequence reads: CASSPSGGAEHGYTF. CDR3 nucleotides: TGTGCCAGCTCACCGTCGGGGGGCGCTGAGCATGGCTACACCTTC. The chain couples TRBV18 to TRBJ1-2, with D possibly TRBD1 on 6 matching bases. Deletions cut 3 bases from V and 6 bases from J, with 17 bases between. Germline values: CDR1 KGHSH, CDR2 LQKENI. This CDR3 has 15 amino acids. Full variable domain (missing parts from reference TRBV18 and TRBJ1-2): NAGVMQNPRHLVRRRGQEARLRCSPMKGHSHVYWYRQLPEEGLKFMVYLQKENIIDESGMPKERFSAEFPKEGPSILRIQQVVRGDSAAYFCASSPSGGAEHGYTFGSGTRLTVV.